The 5 T cell receptor beta chains given below trace back to one sample, sequenced in a study of tumor and adjacent non-tumor tissue in lung cancer. Three rounds of nested PCR, following a modified ARM-PCR protocol, produced the TCRbeta library. Each CDR3 protein gets one entry after TCRdb re-called the multiplex PCR reads with MiXCR. The sample consists of almost 75,000 distinct CDR3 sequences, 55% to 70% of them appearing once. RNA was extracted from bulk tissue without any cell sorting. Distant lung tissue was collected more than 3 cm away from the tumor edge. The sample consisted of distant non-tumor lung tissue. The source of these receptors is a woman aged 50 to 60 with non-small cell lung cancer.

As to this clonotype: An end of the junction differs from the germline gene, which may be a read error. The J gene is TRBJ1-1, the V gene TRBV11-2; D ambiguous. There are 14 residues in the CDR3. CDR1 is SGHAT and CDR2 is FQNNGV in the germline V gene. CDR3 sequence (DNA): TGTGCCGGCAGCTTCGCGCGAAAGAACACTAAAGCTTTCTTT. The encoded protein is CAGSFARKNTKAFF. The variable domain in full, completed from reference TRBV11-2 and TRBJ1-1, reads EAGVAQSPRYKIIEKRQSVAFWCNPISGHATLYWYQQILGQGPKLLIQFQNNGVVDDSQLPKDRFSAERLKGVDSTLKIQPAKLEDSAVYLCAGSFARKNTKAFFGQGTRLTVV.

A word on this clonotype: This may come from a read error, since a much larger clone is one base off. The chain uses TRBV29-1 and TRBJ2-1; D not certain. This CDR3 contains 14 residues. Germline V CDR1 and CDR2: SQVTM, ANQGSEA. CDR3 nucleotides: TGCAGCGTTGTAAAGGGATACTCCCACAATGAGCAGTTCTTC. Protein product: CSVVKGYSHNEQFF.

This clonotype was counted at least ten times. The J gene is TRBJ2-2, the V gene TRBV5-5; 7 bases align to TRBD2. J was trimmed by 4 bases and V by 6 bases; bases with no gene match: 12. The CDR3 is 16 amino acids. Germline V gives CDR1 SGHKS, CDR2 YYEKEE (reference sequence). The CDR3, as DNA: TGTGCCAGCACCACGCCGTTGACGGGGGGCACCGGGGAGCTGTTTTTT. Protein sequence: CASTTPLTGGTGELFF.

In the case of this clonotype: This may be a read error, as it is one base from a much larger clone. The chain employs TRBV20-1 and TRBJ1-6; D ambiguous. Germline-derived CDR1 and CDR2 are DFQATT and SNEGSKA (reference sequence). The CDR3 totals 15 residues. The ends were cut back, 8 bases at V and 5 bases at J, with 19 bases in the middle. The CDR3 region is CSTPHRTGNNSPLHF. CDR3 sequence (DNA): TGCAGTACCCCTCACCGGACGGGGAATAATTCACCCCTCCACTTT.

Ten or more counts support this clonotype. This chain connects TRBV10-1 to TRBJ2-7, with TRBD1 matching over 9 bases. The germline gives CDR1 WNHNN, CDR2 SYGVQD (reference sequence). After removal of 5 bases from V and 5 bases from J, the junction contained 7 bases not matched to a gene. The CDR3 is 14 amino acids. CDR3 nucleotides: TGCGCCAGCAGTTCGGGACAGGGTCCCCACGAGCAGTACTTC. The encoded protein is CASSSGQGPHEQYF.